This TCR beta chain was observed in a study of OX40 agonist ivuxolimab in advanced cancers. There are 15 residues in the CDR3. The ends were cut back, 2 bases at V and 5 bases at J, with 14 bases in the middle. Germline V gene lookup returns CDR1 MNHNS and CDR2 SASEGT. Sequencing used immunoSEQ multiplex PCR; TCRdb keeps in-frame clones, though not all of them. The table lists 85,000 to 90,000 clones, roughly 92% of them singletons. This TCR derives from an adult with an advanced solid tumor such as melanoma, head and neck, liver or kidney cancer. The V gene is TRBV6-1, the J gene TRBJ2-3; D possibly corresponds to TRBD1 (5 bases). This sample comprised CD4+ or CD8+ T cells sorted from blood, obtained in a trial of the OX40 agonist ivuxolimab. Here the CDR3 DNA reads TGTGCCAGCAGTGAATCAATGGTGGGGCTAGATACGCAGTATTTT. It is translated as CASSESMVGLDTQYF.